The 5 T cell receptor beta chains listed next were all sequenced from one sample in a study of T cell changes during pregnancy in multiple sclerosis. Repertoires were generated with immunoSEQ multiplex PCR, while TCRdb's copy carries only in-frame clones and drops some. The table shows more than 75,000 clones, with 94% occurring only once. The source was peripheral blood, collected in the third trimester of pregnancy. The receptors were gathered from a female donor with multiple sclerosis, enrolled in a pregnancy study.

V gene TRBV7-9 combines with J gene TRBJ1-1; 9 bases match TRBD1. Germline V gene lookup returns CDR1 SEHNR and CDR2 FQNEAQ (reference sequence). CDR3 length: 14 amino acids. The V gene end was trimmed by 5 bases and the J gene end by 1 base; junction bases not matched to a gene: 2. CDR3 nucleotides: TGTGCCAGCAGCCCGGACAGGGGGAACACTGAAGCTTTCTTT. It codes for CASSPDRGNTEAFF.

The chain carries TRBV7-8 and TRBJ2-7; 7 bases fit TRBD1. The germline CDR1 and CDR2 sequences are SGHVS and FQNEAQ. V trimming: 5 bases; J trimming: 0 bases; junction bases outside the gene matches: 10. The CDR3 runs 16 residues. For the CDR3, the DNA is TGTGCCAGCAGCCGAGCCGGACAGGACCTCTCCTACGAGCAGTACTTC. Translated: CASSRAGQDLSYEQYF.

The V call is TRBV9, the J call TRBJ1-3; 10 bases are a match to TRBD1. V gave up 3 bases and J gave up 0 bases; unmatched junction bases: 15. The CDR3 runs to 20 residues. Germline V CDR1 and CDR2: SGDLS, YYNGEE. The DNA for the CDR3 is TGTGCCAGCAGCGGCACCGGGACAGGGGATCCAGCAAACTCTGGAAACACCATATATTTT. Its translation is CASSGTGTGDPANSGNTIYF.

The chain has TRBV2 and TRBJ1-5; a weak D match, TRBD1 (6 bases). Deletions cut 5 bases from V and 0 bases from J, with 8 bases between. CDR1 SNHLY and CDR2 FYNNEI come from the germline V gene. The CDR3 spans 14 residues. The CDR3 DNA is TGTGCCAGCAGTTGGACAGCTAGCAATCAGCCCCAGCATTTT. This sequence encodes CASSWTASNQPQHF. Looking up the rest from reference TRBV2 and TRBJ1-5 gives the full variable domain: EPEVTQTPSHQVTQMGQEVILRCVPISNHLYFYWYRQILGQKVEFLVSFYNNEISEKSEIFDDQFSVERPDGSNFTLKIRSTKLEDSAMYFCASSWTASNQPQHFGDGTRLSIL.

The chain uses TRBV9 and TRBJ1-2, with D uncertain. The V and J ends lost 5 bases and 4 bases respectively, with 9 bases between them. Germline V CDR1 and CDR2: SGDLS, YYNGEE. The CDR3 loop spans 12 amino acids. CDR3 in DNA: TGTGCCAGCAGTGATTACAGCTATGGCTACACCTTC. Its translation: CASSDYSYGYTF.